These 10 T cell receptor beta chains originate from one sample sequenced in a study of control samples from healthy donors and cancer patients (dated by TCRdb to the early 2020s). The library relied on the immunoSEQ multiplex PCR assay. As stored in TCRdb, this immuneACCESS dataset retains in-frame rearrangements with V and J assigned. A fraction of the clones does not appear; measured against another copy, unresolved V genes explain less than half of the discrepancy, and the remainder lacks a known reason. For this sample there are 30,000 to 40,000 clones; about four fifths appear just once. Of the sample, around a fifth is held by the ten largest clones. Specimen: PBMCs. These receptors were obtained from a woman between 55 and 75 years old with lung cancer.

The chain carries TRBV10-3 and TRBJ2-3; no firm D call. Germline values: CDR1 ENHRY, CDR2 SYGVKD. The CDR3 is 13 residues long. V shed 0 bases and J shed 5 bases, with 6 bases lying between them. The CDR3 region has the DNA TGTGCCATCAGTGAGTCTGGCCGAGATACGCAGTATTTT. Its protein is CAISESGRDTQYF.

V and J are TRBV18 and TRBJ1-1; a possible D gene is TRBD1 (5 bases). Germline lookup yields CDR1 KGHSH and CDR2 LQKENI. The CDR3 is made up of 16 amino acids. V lost 3 bases and J lost 3, with 17 bases in between. The CDR3 nucleotides read TGTGCCAGCTCACCGGGGCAGGGAATAGTAGACACTGAAGCTTTCTTT. It is translated as CASSPGQGIVDTEAFF.

V gene TRBV5-5 combines with J gene TRBJ2-5, with 7 bases that match TRBD2. With 3 bases clipped from V and 2 bases from J, the junction kept 7 bases outside the gene matches. The germline gives CDR1 SGHKS, CDR2 YYEKEE (reference sequence). The CDR3 extends over 15 amino acids. In DNA, the CDR3 is TGTGCCAGCAGCTCCATTGAGCGGGGTCAAGAGACCCAGTACTTC. This codes for CASSSIERGQETQYF.

The rearrangement links TRBV6-5 to TRBJ1-2; D is uncertain. Trimming removed 3 bases from V and 8 bases from J, with 13 bases in between. Germline lookup yields CDR1 MNHEY and CDR2 SVGAGI. The CDR3 covers 13 residues. The CDR3 DNA reads TGTGCCAGCAGTTATGGACGGTTCCAAGGCTACACCTTC. Encoded protein: CASSYGRFQGYTF.

CDR3 bases: TGTGCCAGCAGCCCACTTTCAGGTCCAATGTCACCCCTCCACTTT. Amino acid sequence: CASSPLSGPMSPLHF. The J gene is TRBJ1-6, the V gene TRBV7-9; D is unclear. V lost 5 bases and J lost 10, with 18 bases in between. CDR3 size: 15 residues. Germline V gene lookup returns CDR1 SEHNR and CDR2 FQNEAQ (reference sequence).

V and J are TRBV6-6 and TRBJ2-2, with D perhaps matching TRBD2 (6 bases). Germline V CDR1 and CDR2: MNHNY, SVGAGI (reference sequence). The CDR3 spans 12 residues. Trimming shortened V by 8 bases and J by 7 bases, and 11 bases separated the two germline ends. This CDR3 reads CASSTGDGELFF. The DNA of the CDR3 is TGTGCCAGCTCTACGGGGGACGGGGAGCTGTTTTTT.

The chain links TRBV5-6 to TRBJ1-1; D is unclear. V dropped 7 bases and J dropped 3 bases, with 13 bases sitting between them. Germline CDR1 reads SGHDT; CDR2 reads YYEEEE. The CDR3 spans 13 residues. DNA of the CDR3: TGTGCCAGCTGTCTAAGAAGTGACACTGAAGCTTTCTTT. It specifies CASCLRSDTEAFF.

This chain joins TRBV5-5 and TRBJ1-4; D gene unclear. Trimming took off 1 base at V and 8 bases at J, with 9 bases between the two ends. The CDR3 has 13 amino acids. In germline, CDR1 is SGHKS, CDR2 YYEKEE (reference sequence). The CDR3 coding sequence is TGTGCCAGCAGCTTGCAGCCCCGCGAAAAACTGTTTTTT. It is translated as CASSLQPREKLFF.

V gene TRBV9 combines with J gene TRBJ1-1; a weak D match, TRBD1 (6 bases). Per germline, CDR1 SGDLS and CDR2 YYNGEE. This CDR3 is built from 15 residues. V lost 4 bases and J 3 bases, leaving 16 bases between the germline ends. The CDR3 protein is CASSPRFEGDTEAFF. CDR3 bases: TGTGCCAGCAGCCCCCGCTTTGAGGGGGACACTGAAGCTTTCTTT.

The chain employs TRBV19 and TRBJ2-1, with D tentatively TRBD2 (6 bases). Per the germline V gene, CDR1 is LNHDA and CDR2 is SQIVND (reference sequence). CDR3 size: 16 residues. The germline V and J ends were trimmed by 3 bases and 1 base, with 13 bases remaining between them. CDR3: CASSIPASGSYNEQFF. In nucleotides, the CDR3 is TGTGCCAGTAGTATCCCCGCCAGCGGGTCCTACAATGAGCAGTTCTTC.